This T cell receptor beta chain was recorded in a study of cytomegalovirus exposure and HLA in healthy donors. This clone has only one observation. Trimming removed 2 bases from V and 3 bases from J; junction bases left unmatched: 24. Germline V CDR1 and CDR2: GTSNPN, SVGIG (reference sequence). The CDR3 length is 21 residues. Vbeta (60) and Jbeta (13) primers were used in the PCR. Clones were read by immunoSEQ multiplex PCR, and TCRdb kept only the in-frame ones, dropping some. The sample has 65,000 to 90,000 clones; around 75% are singletons. The sequence was obtained from a middle-aged man in good health and CMV-seronegative. Sequenced material: PBMCs. This sequence joins TRBV30 and TRBJ2-1; 8 nucleotides match TRBD2. This CDR3 reads CAWSPLPGQSPGGVNYNEQFF. The CDR3 DNA reads TGTGCCTGGAGTCCCCTCCCCGGACAATCACCGGGGGGGGTGAACTACAATGAGCAGTTCTTC.